This TCR beta chain was found in a study of T cell clonotyping in hematopoietic cell transplantation. Findings of the study overall: Pathologically expanded recipient clonotypes increased progressively from day 30 to day 180 as diversity fell. Broader posttransplant TCR repertoire diversity was predicted by graft donor and pretransplant recipient Inverse Simpson Index values. Few recipient clonotypes overlapped donors; over 97% were de novo at given depth.

Worth noting for this clone: The target antigen is unknown.

This CDR3 comprises 14 residues. Trimming removed 0 bases from V and 4 bases from J, with 10 bases in between. Germline lookup yields CDR1 GTSNPN and CDR2 SVGIG (reference sequence). Profiling relied on immunoSEQ multiplex PCR, and the TCRdb table lists in-frame clones only, not all of them. The sample yields 6,100 or so clones, 66% seen once. The starting material was PBMCs, obtained 180 days after allogeneic stem cell transplant. This clonotype was sampled from a male patient in his fifties who had an allogeneic stem cell transplant from an unrelated donor, so the T cells may come from the graft donor. Some clones in this sample may be carry-over from other donors' samples. This chain uses TRBV30 with TRBJ1-5; D not resolved. The CDR3 spells CAWSVRVSNQPQHF. The DNA of the CDR3 is TGTGCCTGGAGTGTACGCGTTTCAAATCAGCCCCAGCATTTT. Supplemented by reference TRBV30 and TRBJ1-5, the full variable domain reads SQTIHQWPATLVQPVGSPLSLECTVEGTSNPNLYWYRQAAGRGLQLLFYSVGIGQISSEVPQNLSASRPQDRQFILSSKKLLLSDSGFYLCAWSVRVSNQPQHFGDGTRLSIL.